The rows below give T cell receptor beta chains drawn from one sample of a study of radiotherapy plus CTLA-4 blockade in lung cancer. Assay: immunoSEQ multiplex PCR; the TCRdb copy retains only in-frame clones and omits some. In the table there are some 77,000 clones, around 87% of which are singletons. The material sequenced was peripheral blood, taken from a patient treated with radiotherapy plus ipilimumab. These receptors all stem from a human donor with non-small cell lung cancer who had a partial response to radiotherapy plus ipilimumab. CDR3s include the opening cysteine and the closing phenylalanine or tryptophan. A D gene is named only where the DNA matches it firmly. Part of the rows lack a size; the others show once, few, many or a class for expanded clones.

TRBV5-1	.	TRBJ2-5	.	TGCGCCAGCAGCCGCAGAGAGGGGGTAGAGACCCAGTACTTC	CASSRREGVETQYF
TRBV27	once	TRBJ2-4	.	TGTGCCAGCAGCGACAGGTACGCGGACATTCAGTACTTC	CASSDRYADIQYF
TRBV15	.	TRBJ1-1	.	TGTGCCACCAGCGGACGGGGGGCTGAAGCTTTCTTT	CATSGRGAEAFF
TRBV6-5	once	TRBJ2-7	TRBD2	TGTGCCAGCAGTTACGCTAGCGGGTCTAACTCCTACGAGCAGTACTTC	CASSYASGSNSYEQYF
TRBV27	.	TRBJ2-4	TRBD2	TGTGCCAGCAGCCTAGCGGGAGGGACAACCAAAAACATTCAGTACTTC	CASSLAGGTTKNIQYF
TRBV18	.	TRBJ1-6	.	TGTGCCAGCTCACCCAACCGGGAAGAACCCCTCCACTTT	CASSPNREEPLHF
TRBV7-8	.	TRBJ2-1	TRBD2	TGTGCCAGCAGCTTACGACTAGCGGGATCCTACAATGAGCAGTTCTTC	CASSLRLAGSYNEQFF
TRBV11-2	few	TRBJ2-5	TRBD2	TGTGCCAGCAGCTCGGGACTACAAGAGACCCAGTACTTC	CASSSGLQETQYF
TRBV7-8	.	TRBJ2-1	TRBD2	TGTGCCAGCAGCGCAGCGGGGACTAGCGGTTTGCATGAGCAGTTCTTC	CASSAAGTSGLHEQFF
TRBV6-1	once	TRBJ1-2	TRBD1	TGTGCCAGCAGAGGGGACAGAAACTATGGCTACACCTTC	CASRGDRNYGYTF
TRBV28	once	TRBJ2-5	TRBD2	TGTGCCAGCAGCTCCCCGGCTAGCGGGGTTGAGACCCAGTACTTC	CASSSPASGVETQYF
TRBV7-2	.	TRBJ1-5	.	TGTGCCAGCAGCTTAAGCCAGGGGAGCAATCAGCCCCAGCATTTT	CASSLSQGSNQPQHF
TRBV2	.	TRBJ2-7	TRBD2	TGTGCCAGCACGGGTGCGGGGGTTTACGAGCAGTACTTC	CASTGAGVYEQYF
TRBV11-2	.	TRBJ2-3	.	TGTGCCAGCAGCTTAGCCCAAACGGCTAGCGGCACAGATACGCAGTATTTT	CASSLAQTASGTDTQYF
TRBV30	.	TRBJ2-5	TRBD2	TGTGCCTGGACTACCGGGACTAGCGGCCAGAGGGGGACCCAGTACTTC	CAWTTGTSGQRGTQYF
TRBV28	.	TRBJ1-5	TRBD1	TGTGCCAGCAGGCCAGGGGGCCGGCAGCCCCAGCATTTT	CASRPGGRQPQHF
TRBV5-1	.	TRBJ2-3	.	TGCGCCAGCAGCTTGGGAGAGGTGGATACGCAGTATTTT	CASSLGEVDTQYF
TRBV2	.	TRBJ2-1	TRBD1	TGTGCCAGCAGGACAGGGCTGGATGAGCAGTTCTTC	CASRTGLDEQFF
TRBV19	.	TRBJ1-1	.	TGTGCCAGTAGTACTCGACAGCCGAACACTGAAGCTTTCTTT	CASSTRQPNTEAFF
TRBV28	.	TRBJ2-5	.	TGTGCCAGCAGCAACGCCGACAGCCAAGAGACCCAGTACTTC	CASSNADSQETQYF
TRBV7-3	.	TRBJ2-5	.	TGTGCCAGCAGCGCGACTAGTCTAGAGACCCAGTACTTC	CASSATSLETQYF
TRBV28	.	TRBJ2-6	.	TGTGCCAGCAGACTCGGGACTCTCAACGTCCTGACTTTC	CASRLGTLNVLTF
TRBV5-1	.	TRBJ1-2	.	TGCGCCAGCAGCTTGGAGGGGCAGCTAAGAAACACCTTC	CASSLEGQLRNTF
TRBV5-1	.	TRBJ2-7	TRBD2	TGCGCCAGCAGCCTAACGACTAGCGGGAGCTCCTACGAGCAGTACTTC	CASSLTTSGSSYEQYF
TRBV11-2	.	TRBJ1-1	.	TGTGCCAGCAGCTCCGACAGATCTTCCCGGAACACTGAAGCTTTCTTT	CASSSDRSSRNTEAFF
TRBV5-1	.	TRBJ1-1	.	TGCGCCAGCAGCTTACCGACAGCGAACACTGAAGCTTTCTTT	CASSLPTANTEAFF
TRBV5-4	.	TRBJ2-1	TRBD2	TGTGCCAGCAGAACGGGACTAGCGGTATCGAGCTCCTACAATGAGCAGTTCTTC	CASRTGLAVSSSYNEQFF
TRBV19	.	TRBJ1-3	TRBD1	TGTGCCAGTACCAGGGGGATCGGAAACACCATATATTTT	CASTRGIGNTIYF
TRBV18	.	TRBJ2-1	.	TGTGCCAGCTCACCACCGCCCAAACTATCCTACAATGAGCAGTTCTTC	CASSPPPKLSYNEQFF
TRBV7-9	.	TRBJ2-5	TRBD2	TGTGCCAGCACCCCGGGGGGTAGGGAGACCCAGTACTTC	CASTPGGRETQYF
TRBV4-3	.	TRBJ1-2	.	TGCGCCAGCAGCCAAGTGGGGGGGGAACCCCTAGGGAGCTACACCTTC	CASSQVGGEPLGSYTF
TRBV5-1	.	TRBJ2-5	TRBD1	TGCGCCAGCAGCTTGGGTTTGGGACAGGGGATGAGGGAGACCCAGTACTTC	CASSLGLGQGMRETQYF
TRBV19	.	TRBJ1-5	TRBD1	TGTGCCAGTAACCCCGCAGGGGGCGTCATGCAGCCCCAGCATTTT	CASNPAGGVMQPQHF
TRBV28	.	TRBJ2-1	TRBD2	TGTGCCAGCAGTTTAGTGCCTAGCGGGAGCTCCTACAATGAGCAGTTCTTC	CASSLVPSGSSYNEQFF
TRBV27	.	TRBJ1-5	TRBD1	TGTGCCAGCAGTCCGGACAGGGGTTGGGGCAATCAGCCCCAGCATTTT	CASSPDRGWGNQPQHF
TRBV28	.	TRBJ2-1	.	TGTGCCAGCAGTTTACAGCGGGACACCTACAATGAGCAGTTCTTC	CASSLQRDTYNEQFF
TRBV25-1	.	TRBJ2-7	TRBD1	TGTGCCAGCAGTGTCGAACAGGGGGCCTACGAGCAGTACTTC	CASSVEQGAYEQYF
TRBV28	.	TRBJ2-1	TRBD2	TGTGCCAGCAGTGAGGATAGCGGGAGGATAACAGATGAGCAGTTCTTC	CASSEDSGRITDEQFF
TRBV10-1	.	TRBJ2-7	TRBD1	TGCGCCAGCAGTGAGTCGAGAGCCTATCAGGGGGCTAACGAGCAGTACTTC	CASSESRAYQGANEQYF
TRBV28	.	TRBJ1-1	TRBD1	TGTGCCAGCAACATACCCCCGGGACAGGGAGGGACTGAAGCTTTCTTT	CASNIPPGQGGTEAFF
TRBV5-1	.	TRBJ2-3	TRBD1	TGCGCCAGCAGCCAGGGACAGGGGGGAACAGATACGCAGTATTTT	CASSQGQGGTDTQYF
TRBV10-3	.	TRBJ2-7	.	TGTGCCATCAGCAGGACAGAGACCTACGAGCAGTACTTC	CAISRTETYEQYF
TRBV5-6	.	TRBJ1-2	TRBD1	TGTGCCAGCAGCTGGGACAGGGCCTATGGCTACACCTTC	CASSWDRAYGYTF
TRBV7-8	.	TRBJ1-3	TRBD1	TGTGCCAGCAGCTTACATACGACAGGGGCAGCAGGAAACACCATATATTTT	CASSLHTTGAAGNTIYF
TRBV4-3	.	TRBJ2-1	.	TGCGCCAGCAGCCAAGATGGGGGGTCAGGCCCTAATGAGCAGTTCTTC	CASSQDGGSGPNEQFF
TRBV5-4	.	TRBJ2-3	TRBD2	TGTGCCAGCAGTTTAGGCTCTTTGCGGGGGGATACGCAGTATTTT	CASSLGSLRGDTQYF
TRBV9	.	TRBJ2-3	.	TGTGCCAGCAGCGGACTTACAGGGCCCCCCACAGATACGCAGTATTTT	CASSGLTGPPTDTQYF
TRBV30	.	TRBJ2-2	TRBD2	TGTGCCTGGCGAGCGGGAGGGCCTGACGGGGAGCTGTTTTTT	CAWRAGGPDGELFF
TRBV9	.	TRBJ2-5	TRBD2	TGTGCCAGCAGCGCAACTAGCGGGAGAGAGACCCAGTACTTC	CASSATSGRETQYF
TRBV19	.	TRBJ2-7	.	TGTGCCAGTAGTATAGGAAGCCCTTCCTACGAGCAGTACTTC	CASSIGSPSYEQYF
TRBV29-1	.	TRBJ2-3	TRBD2	TGCAGCTCCGGACTAGCGGGAGGGCATGGAGATACGCAGTATTTT	CSSGLAGGHGDTQYF
TRBV4-2	.	TRBJ2-3	TRBD1	TGTGCCAGCAGCCAAGCGACAGGGGAAACAGATACGCAGTATTTT	CASSQATGETDTQYF